This T cell receptor beta chain was retrieved from a study of cytomegalovirus exposure and HLA in healthy donors. All the people who gave samples were healthy bone marrow donors. Deletions cut 4 bases from V and 5 bases from J, with 15 bases between. The CDR3 is 14 residues long. Looked up from germline, CDR1 is SGDLS and CDR2 is YYNGEE. The PCR made use of 60 Vbeta and 13 Jbeta primers. Only in-frame clones appear in the TCRdb table, and some are missing; sequencing was by immunoSEQ multiplex PCR. The sample includes about 170,000 clones, almost 75% of them seen just once. Findings of the study overall: The authors later linked a missense DCLRE1C variant to TCR beta V- and J-gene trimming. When a later analysis compared HLA-associated TCR beta chains with equally common others, the HLA-associated chains turned out to be more clonally expanded and to have lower generation probabilities. CMV serostatus was the only recorded immune exposure for donors.

This clone was found a few times. No antigen is known for it. The clonotype comes from a woman younger than 35 in good health and CMV-seropositive. The V call is TRBV9, the J call TRBJ1-2, with a weak D call TRBD1 (5 bases). The sequencing input was PBMCs. The CDR3 DNA is TGTGCCAGCAGCCCCTCCGGGGGGGAGTATGGCTACACCTTC. Its protein is CASSPSGGEYGYTF.